This T cell receptor beta chain was obtained from a study of shared clonotypes between healthy human individuals (dated by TCRdb to about 2020). About the investigation overall: The cohort comprised two women and a few men aged 18 to 49 years. For each donor, CD4 naive and CD4 memory were each run on three plates, CD8 naive on two plates, and CD8 memory on one plate. The study deeply sequenced blood TCR repertoires of about five healthy adults to estimate repertoire size and the extent of clonotype sharing between individuals. Different laboratories and diverse techniques were used to prepare libraries and sequence TCR repertoires, to increase sequencing depth and limit assay-specific biases. Between about 0.94 and 10 billion PBMCs per donor were obtained by leukapheresis. Overall study results and their limits: About 4.5% of naive CD4, 3.5% of naive CD8, 2.3% of memory CD4, and about 0.4% of memory CD8 clonotypes were shared across several donors. Incomplete sequencing was indicated by rarefaction of sorted-subset datasets, despite the large sequencing depth. Larger estimated clonotype richness was generally found for naive subsets than for memory subsets. Higher generation probabilities were observed for clonotypes shared by all four sorted-subset donors than for non-shared clonotypes. Pairwise subsampling indicated that sequencing depth was expected to affect the degree of clonotype sharing among donors. The small number of donors limited the genetic and exposure-history diversity represented. Sampling was restricted to blood, and TCR repertoires in tissues likely differ from the TCR repertoires found in blood.

This clone was found a few times. The target of this receptor is not known. The sample holds no much larger clone one base away, and base qualities are not on file. The CDR3, cysteine through phenylalanine, is 11 amino acids long. Solely the CDR3 DNA is kept, with 33 bases framed from the first base. The V and J ends are trimmed by 2 bases and 5 bases, leaving 3 bases between them. Looking up the germline V gene yields CDR1 SGHRS and CDR2 YFSETQ. The donors were healthy, HIV-negative adults with no recently reported acute infections or vaccinations. Every donor was a Caucasian adult living in Nashville, Tennessee, USA. CD4+ T cells were enriched by magnetic negative selection, after which naive cells were positively selected on CD45RA and the negative fraction was taken as the memory subset. Blood was collected by leukapheresis, and PBMCs were isolated by Ficoll-Histopaque density gradient centrifugation and then cryopreserved in liquid nitrogen vapor phase. Analytical flow cytometry was used to check the purity and quantity of every magnetically sorted T cell population. Genomic DNA was isolated from every sorted fraction and measured by UV absorbance on a Nanodrop 2000c.

Using the deep immunoSEQ assay, multiplex PCR amplified TCR CDR3 regions from genomic DNA. Genomic DNA extracted from each cell subset was distributed evenly over all wells of several immunoSEQ 96-well plates, and each plate served as one replicate. For sorted subsets, approximately 190 ng of genomic DNA, equivalent to around 30,000 T cell genomes, went into each replicate PCR. Purified libraries were measured with a Qubit 3.0 fluorometer, size-checked on a Bioanalyzer 2100, and measured again with the KAPA Library Quantification kit. A separate single-read 150-cycle Illumina NextSeq 550 flow cell was used to sequence each immunoSEQ 96-well plate. The published analysis was carried out like this. Because only junctional sequences without quality scores were contained in the immunoSEQ output, filtering matching that applied to full-length reads could not be performed. Sequences were annotated with PyIR, a Python wrapper for IgBLAST v1.9, and V/J genes and CDR3 were assigned using IMGT germline references. Reads with weak V/J assignments (E-value above 1e-6), missing CDR3, stop codons, out-of-frame junctions, or ambiguous translated residues were removed. V3J clonotypes were defined by identical inferred V gene, J gene, and CDR3 amino acid sequence. The percentage overlap between two repertoires was calculated by dividing the number of shared unique clonotypes by the size of the smaller repertoire. Three approaches were used to assess repertoire richness: RTK rarefaction, the Chao1 estimator, and Recon v2.1 estimates of unobserved clonotypes. Generation probabilities for all TCRbeta clonotypes obtained by the gDNA method from a handful of donors were computed using OLGA. Sourced from immuneACCESS, this table was stored by TCRdb with only in-frame sequences that have V and J called. A share of the clones is absent; for the studies checked, an unresolved V gene accounts for under half, and the remainder has no known explanation. V, J and clone size derive from that table, while D and trimming were established from the DNA sequence. The sample yields around 2,000,000 clones; roughly 95% were counted once. The ten largest clones capture 0.13% of the sample.

The sequencing sample was made of naive CD4+ T cells sorted from blood. The cell subset or site tag for this specimen amounts to: CD45RA+ positively selected. In this chain, TRBV5-1 is recombined with TRBJ2-3; the D gene assignment is ambiguous. This TCR was sampled from a man younger than 30 in good health. The DNA reads TGCGCCAGCAGCTTTGAAGATACGCAGTATTTT. It is translated as CASSFEDTQYF.